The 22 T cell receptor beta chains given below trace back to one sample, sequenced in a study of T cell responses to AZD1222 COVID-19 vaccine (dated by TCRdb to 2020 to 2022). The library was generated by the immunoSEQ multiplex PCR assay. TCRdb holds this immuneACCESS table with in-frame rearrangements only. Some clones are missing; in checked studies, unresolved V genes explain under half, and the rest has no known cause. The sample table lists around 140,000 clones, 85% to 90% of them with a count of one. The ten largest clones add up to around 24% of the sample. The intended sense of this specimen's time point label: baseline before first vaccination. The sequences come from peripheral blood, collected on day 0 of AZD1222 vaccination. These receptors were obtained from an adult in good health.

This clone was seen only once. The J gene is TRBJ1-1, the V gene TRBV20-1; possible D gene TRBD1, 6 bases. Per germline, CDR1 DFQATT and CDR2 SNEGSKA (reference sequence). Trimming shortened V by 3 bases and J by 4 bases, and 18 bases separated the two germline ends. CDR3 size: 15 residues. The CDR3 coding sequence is TGCAGTGCTAGTGGGGAGGGGGATGGCGGCACTGAAGCTTTCTTT. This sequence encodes CSASGEGDGGTEAFF.

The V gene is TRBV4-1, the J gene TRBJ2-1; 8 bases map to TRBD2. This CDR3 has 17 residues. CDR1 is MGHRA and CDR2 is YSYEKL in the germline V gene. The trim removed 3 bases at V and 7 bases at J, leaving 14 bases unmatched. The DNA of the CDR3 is TGCGCCAGCAGCCACCCTGGAGCGGGGGAGACCAGGAATGAGCAGTTCTTC. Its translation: CASSHPGAGETRNEQFF.

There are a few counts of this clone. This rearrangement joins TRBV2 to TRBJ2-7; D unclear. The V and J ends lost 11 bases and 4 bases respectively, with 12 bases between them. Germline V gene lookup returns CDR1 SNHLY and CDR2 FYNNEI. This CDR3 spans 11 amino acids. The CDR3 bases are TGTGCCGTACGTGGGATATACGAGCAGTACTTC. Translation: CAVRGIYEQYF.

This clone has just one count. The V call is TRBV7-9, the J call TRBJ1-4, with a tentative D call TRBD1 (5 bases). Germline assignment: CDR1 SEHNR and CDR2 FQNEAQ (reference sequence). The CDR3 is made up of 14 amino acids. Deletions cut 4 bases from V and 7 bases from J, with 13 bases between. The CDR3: CASSWKRRGEKLFF. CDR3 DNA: TGTGCCAGCAGCTGGAAGCGGAGGGGTGAAAAACTGTTTTTT.

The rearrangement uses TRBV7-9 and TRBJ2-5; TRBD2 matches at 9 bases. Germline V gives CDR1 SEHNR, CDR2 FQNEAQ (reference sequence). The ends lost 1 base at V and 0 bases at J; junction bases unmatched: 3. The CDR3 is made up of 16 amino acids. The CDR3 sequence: CASSLGLAGHQETQYF. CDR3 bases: TGTGCCAGCAGCTTAGGCCTAGCGGGGCACCAAGAGACCCAGTACTTC.

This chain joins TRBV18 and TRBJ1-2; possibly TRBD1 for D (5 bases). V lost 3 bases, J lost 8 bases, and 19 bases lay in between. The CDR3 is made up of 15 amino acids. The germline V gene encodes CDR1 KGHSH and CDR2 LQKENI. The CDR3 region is CASSPPGRSSWGYTF. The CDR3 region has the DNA TGTGCCAGCTCACCTCCGGGACGATCTTCTTGGGGCTACACCTTC.

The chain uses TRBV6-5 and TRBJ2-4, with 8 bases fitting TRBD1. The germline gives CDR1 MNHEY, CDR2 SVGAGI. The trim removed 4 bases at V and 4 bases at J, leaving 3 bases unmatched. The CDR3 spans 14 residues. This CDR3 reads CASSSRTGKNIQYF. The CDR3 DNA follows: TGTGCCAGCAGTTCCCGGACAGGGAAAAACATTCAGTACTTC.

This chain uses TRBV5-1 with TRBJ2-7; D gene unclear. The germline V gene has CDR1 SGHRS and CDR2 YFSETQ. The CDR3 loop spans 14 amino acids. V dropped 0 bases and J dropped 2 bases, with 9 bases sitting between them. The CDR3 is CASSLAGQTYEQYF. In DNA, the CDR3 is TGCGCCAGCAGCTTGGCCGGGCAGACCTACGAGCAGTACTTC.

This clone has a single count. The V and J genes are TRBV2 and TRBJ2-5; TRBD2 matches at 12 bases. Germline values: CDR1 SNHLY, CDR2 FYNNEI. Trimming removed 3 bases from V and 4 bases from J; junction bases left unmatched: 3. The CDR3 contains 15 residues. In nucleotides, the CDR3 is TGTGCCAGCAGTGACCTAGCGGGGGGGAGAGAGACCCAGTACTTC. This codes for CASSDLAGGRETQYF.

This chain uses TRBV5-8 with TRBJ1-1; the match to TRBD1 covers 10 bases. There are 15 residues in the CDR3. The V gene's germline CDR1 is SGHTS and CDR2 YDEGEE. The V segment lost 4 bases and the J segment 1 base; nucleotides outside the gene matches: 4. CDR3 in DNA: TGTGCCAGCAGCCTGACAGGGGGCTGGAACACTGAAGCTTTCTTT. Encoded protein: CASSLTGGWNTEAFF.

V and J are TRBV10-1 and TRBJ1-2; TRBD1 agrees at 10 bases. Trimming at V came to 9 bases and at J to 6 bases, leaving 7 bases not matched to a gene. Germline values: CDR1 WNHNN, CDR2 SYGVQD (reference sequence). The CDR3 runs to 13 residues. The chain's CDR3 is CARTGGLCDGYTF. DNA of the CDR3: TGCGCCAGGACAGGGGGCCTGTGCGATGGCTACACCTTC.

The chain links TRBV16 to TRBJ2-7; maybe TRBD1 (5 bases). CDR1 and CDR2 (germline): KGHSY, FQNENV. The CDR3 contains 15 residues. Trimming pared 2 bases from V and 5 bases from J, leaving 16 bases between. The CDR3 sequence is CASSQIGVSVHEQYF. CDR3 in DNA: TGTGCCAGCAGCCAAATAGGGGTTTCGGTCCACGAGCAGTACTTC.

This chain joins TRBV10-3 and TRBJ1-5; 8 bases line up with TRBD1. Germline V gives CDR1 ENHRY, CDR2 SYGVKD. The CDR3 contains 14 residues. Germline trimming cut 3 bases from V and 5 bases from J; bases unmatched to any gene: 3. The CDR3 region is CAISDRGQDQPQHF. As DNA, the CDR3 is TGTGCCATCAGTGACAGGGGGCAAGATCAGCCCCAGCATTTT.

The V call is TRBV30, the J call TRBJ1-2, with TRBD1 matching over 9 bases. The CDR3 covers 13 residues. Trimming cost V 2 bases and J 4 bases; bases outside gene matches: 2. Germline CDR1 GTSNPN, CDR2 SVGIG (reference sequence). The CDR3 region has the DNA TGTGCCTGGAGTAAGGACAGGGGCTATGGCTACACCTTC. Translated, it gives CAWSKDRGYGYTF.

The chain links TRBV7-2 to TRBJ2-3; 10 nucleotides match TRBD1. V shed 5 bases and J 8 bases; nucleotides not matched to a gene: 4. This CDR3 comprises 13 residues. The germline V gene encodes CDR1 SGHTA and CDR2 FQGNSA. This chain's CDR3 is CASSDRGQGTQYF. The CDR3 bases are TGTGCCAGCAGCGACAGGGGGCAGGGTACGCAGTATTTT.

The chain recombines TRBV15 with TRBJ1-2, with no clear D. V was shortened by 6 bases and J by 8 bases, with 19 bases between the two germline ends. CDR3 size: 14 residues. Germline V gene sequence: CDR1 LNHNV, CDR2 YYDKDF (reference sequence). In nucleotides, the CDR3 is TGTGCCACCAGTCCTACTCGGTTCCCGTGGGGCTACACCTTC. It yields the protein CATSPTRFPWGYTF.

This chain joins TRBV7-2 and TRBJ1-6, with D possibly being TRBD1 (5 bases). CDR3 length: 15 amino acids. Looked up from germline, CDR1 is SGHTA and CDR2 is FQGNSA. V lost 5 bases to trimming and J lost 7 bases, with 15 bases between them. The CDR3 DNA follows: TGTGCCAGCAGCCTTACGGGGGGTGGGAATTCACCCCTCCACTTT. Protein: CASSLTGGGNSPLHF.

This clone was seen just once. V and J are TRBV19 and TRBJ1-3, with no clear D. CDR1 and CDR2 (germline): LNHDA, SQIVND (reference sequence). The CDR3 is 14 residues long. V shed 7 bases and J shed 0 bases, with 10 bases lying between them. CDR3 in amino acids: CASTRAFSGNTIYF. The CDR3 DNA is TGTGCCAGTACCCGAGCGTTCTCTGGAAACACCATATATTTT. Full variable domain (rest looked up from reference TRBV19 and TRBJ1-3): DGGITQSPKYLFRKEGQNVTLSCEQNLNHDAMYWYRQDPGQGLRLIYYSQIVNDFQKGDIAEGYSVSREKKESFPLTVTSAQKNPTAFYLCASTRAFSGNTIYFGEGSWLTVV.

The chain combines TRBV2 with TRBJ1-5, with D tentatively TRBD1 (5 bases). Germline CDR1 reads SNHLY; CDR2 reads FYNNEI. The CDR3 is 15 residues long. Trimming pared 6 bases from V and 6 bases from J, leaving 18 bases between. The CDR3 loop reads CASRRDGDEGQPQHF. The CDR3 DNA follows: TGTGCCAGCAGAAGAGACGGGGACGAAGGTCAGCCCCAGCATTTT.

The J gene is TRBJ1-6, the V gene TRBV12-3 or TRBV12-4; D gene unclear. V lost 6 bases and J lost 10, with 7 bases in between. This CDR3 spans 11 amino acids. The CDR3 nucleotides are TGTGCCAGCAGGGGATCGTCACCCCTCCACTTT. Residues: CASRGSSPLHF.

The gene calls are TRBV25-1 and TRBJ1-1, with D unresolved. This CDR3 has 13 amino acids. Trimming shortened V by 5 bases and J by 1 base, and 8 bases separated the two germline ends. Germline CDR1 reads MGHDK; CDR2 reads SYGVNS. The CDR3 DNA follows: TGTGCCAGCAGTTTAGTGGGGAACACTGAAGCTTTCTTT. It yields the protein CASSLVGNTEAFF.

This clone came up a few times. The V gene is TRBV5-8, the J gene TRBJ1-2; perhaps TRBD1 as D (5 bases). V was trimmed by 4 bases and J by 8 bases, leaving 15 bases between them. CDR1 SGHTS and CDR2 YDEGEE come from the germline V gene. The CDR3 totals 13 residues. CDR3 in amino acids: CASSLGAPGGYTF. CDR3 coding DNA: TGTGCCAGCAGCCTGGGAGCTCCAGGGGGCTACACCTTC. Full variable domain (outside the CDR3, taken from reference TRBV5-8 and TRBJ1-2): EAGVTQSPTHLIKTRGQQATLRCSPISGHTSVYWYQQALGLGLQFLLWYDEGEERNRGNFPPRFSGRQFPNYSSELNVNALELEDSALYLCASSLGAPGGYTFGSGTRLTVV.